These 22 T cell receptor beta chains came from one sample sequenced in a study of CD39 and CD103 CD8 tumor-infiltrating T cells. TCRdb keeps only in-frame clones here, not all; method: immunoSEQ multiplex PCR. The repertoire includes about 15,000 clones, about nine tenths of them detected once, and 4.3% sits in the top ten. The sample comprised CD8+ T cells sorted from blood. The sample's subset: total memory CD8 T cells (CD45RA-CCR7+/-) from blood or uninvolved lymph node. Receptors were obtained from a human donor with head and neck squamous cell carcinoma.

The sample holds a few counts of this clone. The chain combines TRBV4-1 with TRBJ1-2, with 10 bases that match TRBD1. The V and J ends lost 4 bases and 3 bases, in that order; junction bases with no gene match: 2. This CDR3 is 14 amino acids long. The germline V gene has CDR1 MGHRA and CDR2 YSYEKL. DNA for the CDR3: TGCGCCAGCAGCCTCGGGACAGGGGACTATGGCTACACCTTC. Its protein product is CASSLGTGDYGYTF.

The chain uses TRBV2 and TRBJ2-7; D is uncertain. The CDR3 extends over 13 amino acids. The V gene lost 4 bases and the J gene lost 5 bases, with 12 bases spanning the gap. The germline V gene has CDR1 SNHLY and CDR2 FYNNEI. The CDR3 coding sequence is TGTGCCAGCAGTGCTGGCCCACGAAACGAGCAGTACTTC. This encodes CASSAGPRNEQYF.

V gene TRBV30 combines with J gene TRBJ1-2, with a tentative D call TRBD1 (5 bases). V was cut by 0 bases and J by 7 bases, with 15 bases left in between. The CDR3 totals 14 residues. Germline V gene sequence: CDR1 GTSNPN, CDR2 SVGIG (reference sequence). The CDR3 here is CAWSVLGGRGGYTF. CDR3 in DNA: TGTGCCTGGAGTGTACTTGGCGGTAGGGGTGGCTACACCTTC.

This chain uses TRBV4-1 with TRBJ2-2; no firm D call. The length of the CDR3 is 15 residues. The germline CDR1 and CDR2 sequences are MGHRA and YSYEKL. Trimming took 1 base from V and 7 from J, leaving 13 bases between them. In DNA form, the CDR3 reads TGCGCCAGCAGCCAAGGACGGACCCGACACGGGGAGCTGTTTTTT. Translating it yields CASSQGRTRHGELFF.

The gene calls are TRBV27 and TRBJ2-1; 10 bases fit TRBD1. The J segment lost 5 bases and the V segment lost 5 bases, leaving 12 bases of the junction unmatched. The CDR3 is made up of 17 amino acids. Germline V gene sequence: CDR1 MNHEY, CDR2 SMNVEV (reference sequence). The chain's CDR3 is CASSRDRGMIRDNEQFF. CDR3 DNA sequence: TGTGCCAGCAGTCGGGACAGGGGAATGATCCGGGACAATGAGCAGTTCTTC.

The chain links TRBV7-9 to TRBJ2-7; TRBD1 is a possible D gene (5 bases). The length of the CDR3 is 12 residues. V was cut by 3 bases and J by 4 bases, with 7 bases left in between. Germline CDR1 is SEHNR and CDR2 is FQNEAQ (reference sequence). The CDR3 nucleotides are TGTGCCAGCAGCTTCCCAGGGTACGAGCAGTACTTC. This codes for CASSFPGYEQYF.

The chain is built from TRBV6-1 and TRBJ1-4, with 7 positions matching TRBD1. Losses at the gene ends were 6 bases for V and 4 bases for J; bases not matched to a gene: 8. This CDR3 spans 15 amino acids. The germline gives CDR1 MNHNS, CDR2 SASEGT. CDR3 in amino acids: CASRGTAISNEKLFF. The CDR3 DNA follows: TGTGCCAGCAGGGGGACAGCCATTAGTAATGAAAAACTGTTTTTT.

This clone was seen a single time. CDR3 sequence (DNA): TGTGCCAGCAGTTTTCTGGCTAGCGGGGGGTCGGTGGATACGCAGTATTTT. This gives the protein CASSFLASGGSVDTQYF. The chain joins TRBV28 to TRBJ2-3, with TRBD2 matching over 11 bases. This CDR3 contains 17 residues. Trimming cost V 3 bases and J 6 bases; bases outside gene matches: 11. The germline gives CDR1 MDHEN, CDR2 SYDVKM.

This clone was seen only once. The V and J genes are TRBV30 and TRBJ2-5; D is uncertain. CDR1 and CDR2 (germline): GTSNPN, SVGIG (reference sequence). The CDR3 sequence is 12 residues long. The V gene lost 2 bases and the J gene lost 4 bases, with 8 bases spanning the gap. DNA of the CDR3: TGTGCCTGGAGTTCCGCAGCAGAGACCCAGTACTTC. Translating it yields CAWSSAAETQYF. Variable domain in full (rest from reference TRBV30 and TRBJ2-5): SQTIHQWPATLVQPVGSPLSLECTVEGTSNPNLYWYRQAAGRGLQLLFYSVGIGQISSEVPQNLSASRPQDRQFILSSKKLLLSDSGFYLCAWSSAAETQYFGPGTRLLVL.

The rearrangement uses TRBV11-2 and TRBJ1-1, with no clear D. CDR1 and CDR2 from the germline V gene are SGHAT and FQNNGV. The germline V and J ends were trimmed by 2 bases and 1 base, with 14 bases remaining between them. The CDR3 is 16 amino acids. The CDR3 spells CASSLFGPGPNTEAFF. The CDR3 nucleotides read TGTGCCAGCAGCTTATTTGGGCCTGGACCGAACACTGAAGCTTTCTTT.

The chain is built from TRBV28 and TRBJ1-2, with TRBD1 as a possible D gene (5 bases). V lost 7 bases and J lost 5, with 20 bases in between. Germline V CDR1 and CDR2: MDHEN, SYDVKM. The CDR3 runs to 15 residues. Here the CDR3 reads CASINSDGQGYGYTF. The CDR3 DNA follows: TGTGCCAGCATTAATTCGGACGGCCAGGGTTATGGCTACACCTTC.

This chain uses TRBV4-1 with TRBJ1-3, with a possible D match to TRBD1 (5 bases). The CDR3 totals 16 residues. Germline values: CDR1 MGHRA, CDR2 YSYEKL. V was clipped by 4 bases and J by 3 bases, with 16 bases between them. The CDR3 bases are TGCGCCAGCAGCCTCGACGGGACTTTAGGTGGAAACACCATATATTTT. Translating gives CASSLDGTLGGNTIYF.

This chain uses TRBV7-9 with TRBJ2-7; maybe TRBD1 (5 bases). Germline V CDR1 and CDR2: SEHNR, FQNEAQ (reference sequence). The V and J ends lost 5 bases and 5 bases respectively, with 13 bases between them. CDR3 size: 13 residues. CDR3: CASSDIGQNEQYF. The CDR3 region has the DNA TGTGCCAGCAGCGACATCGGACAAAACGAGCAGTACTTC.

This chain joins TRBV28 and TRBJ2-5; 10 bases map to TRBD1. The germline CDR1 and CDR2 sequences are MDHEN and SYDVKM. Trimming removed 5 bases from V and 5 bases from J; junction bases left unmatched: 8. The CDR3 has 15 residues. The CDR3 region has the DNA TGTGCCAGCAGTAAACGACAGGGGGCAAGGGAGACCCAGTACTTC. The encoded protein is CASSKRQGARETQYF.

CDR3 region: CASSEPNEGLFF. CDR3 DNA sequence: TGTGCCAGCAGTGAACCGAACGAGGGACTGTTTTTT. The chain combines TRBV6-1 with TRBJ1-4, with D unclear. The CDR3 totals 12 residues. Trimming stripped 2 bases from V and 13 bases from J, with 11 bases between. The V gene's germline CDR1 is MNHNS and CDR2 SASEGT.

This chain joins TRBV4-1 and TRBJ2-2; no reliable D call. The V end was cut by 6 bases, the J end by 1 base, with 6 bases between. The CDR3 length is 13 residues. Germline loops: CDR1 MGHRA, CDR2 YSYEKL. The CDR3 DNA sequence: TGCGCCAGCAGACAGAGGAACACCGGGGAGCTGTTTTTT. Its translation: CASRQRNTGELFF.

The rearrangement links TRBV7-9 to TRBJ2-3; D not certain. V was trimmed by 3 bases and J by 2 bases, leaving 9 bases between them. Germline CDR1 reads SEHNR; CDR2 reads FQNEAQ (reference sequence). The CDR3 totals 14 residues. CDR3 DNA: TGTGCCAGCAGCTTTAAAAGGGCCACAGATACGCAGTATTTT. Amino acids: CASSFKRATDTQYF.

This rearrangement joins TRBV19 to TRBJ1-5; D call uncertain. Germline lookup yields CDR1 LNHDA and CDR2 SQIVND (reference sequence). The V end was cut by 6 bases, the J end by 5 bases, with 14 bases between. The CDR3 runs to 14 residues. This CDR3 reads CASSLGLGYQPQHF. CDR3 bases: TGTGCCAGTAGCCTAGGGTTGGGTTATCAGCCCCAGCATTTT.

This chain links TRBV27 with TRBJ1-1; the D is unclear. The CDR3 has 13 residues. Germline assignment: CDR1 MNHEY and CDR2 SMNVEV (reference sequence). Between the trimmed V and J ends, which lost 5 bases and 2 bases, there was a span of 9 bases. The CDR3: CASSPGINTEAFF. CDR3 DNA sequence: TGTGCCAGCAGTCCGGGCATTAACACTGAAGCTTTCTTT.

CDR3 protein: CASSIATRGEETQYF. The CDR3 DNA reads TGTGCCAGTAGTATAGCCACCCGGGGTGAAGAGACCCAGTACTTC. The chain couples TRBV19 to TRBJ2-5, with a possible D match to TRBD2 (5 bases). The germline V and J ends were trimmed by 1 base and 3 bases, with 12 bases remaining between them. The length of the CDR3 is 15 residues. Germline CDR1 reads LNHDA; CDR2 reads SQIVND (reference sequence).

The J gene is TRBJ2-3, the V gene TRBV19; 10 bases are a match to TRBD1. After removal of 1 base from V and 6 bases from J, the junction contained 4 bases not matched to a gene. The CDR3 covers 15 residues. Germline assignment: CDR1 LNHDA and CDR2 SQIVND (reference sequence). The CDR3 loop reads CASSIGQGAPDTQYF. The CDR3 DNA sequence: TGTGCCAGTAGTATAGGACAGGGGGCGCCCGATACGCAGTATTTT. Using reference TRBV19 and TRBJ2-3 for the parts outside the CDR3, the full variable domain is DGGITQSPKYLFRKEGQNVTLSCEQNLNHDAMYWYRQDPGQGLRLIYYSQIVNDFQKGDIAEGYSVSREKKESFPLTVTSAQKNPTAFYLCASSIGQGAPDTQYFGPGTRLTVL.

The chain uses TRBV5-6 and TRBJ2-2; D assignment may be TRBD1 or TRBD2 (5 bases each). CDR1 and CDR2 (germline): SGHDT, YYEEEE. Trimming left V 2 bases short and J 1 base short, with 9 bases between. This CDR3 is built from 15 residues. CDR3 in DNA: TGTGCCAGCAGCTTCGGGACGATGAACACCGGGGAGCTGTTTTTT. Residues: CASSFGTMNTGELFF.